Shown below are 11 T cell receptor beta chains from a single sample sequenced in a study of PD-1 blockade in classical Hodgkin lymphoma. Generated by immunoSEQ multiplex PCR, the TCRdb table keeps only in-frame clones and is missing some. The table records 7,000 to 8,500 clones, roughly 85% of them present only once. Indicated time point: cycle 4 day 1 (C4D1), after about 6 weeks of nivolumab. Brentuximab vedotin exposure varied, and every patient relapsed after autologous stem cell transplantation. The sample was peripheral blood mononuclear cells (PBMCs), taken before the fourth cycle of nivolumab. These receptor sequences come from a human donor with classical Hodgkin lymphoma.

The chain carries TRBV5-1 and TRBJ1-2; D is unresolved. Germline V gene data show CDR1 as SGHRS and CDR2 as YFSETQ. The CDR3 is 15 residues long. Trimming took 0 bases from V and 2 from J, leaving 11 bases between them. CDR3 residues: CASSLGPTQNYGYTF. The DNA of the CDR3 is TGCGCCAGCAGCTTGGGCCCAACGCAGAACTATGGCTACACCTTC.

CDR3 nucleotides: TGTGCCAGCAGCTTAGATACAGGGGGCAGTGAGACCCAGTACTTC. Its translation is CASSLDTGGSETQYF. The chain recombines TRBV7-9 with TRBJ2-5, with TRBD1 identical over 9 bases. The CDR3 length is 15 residues. Trimming removed 1 base from V and 5 bases from J; junction bases left unmatched: 5. Germline values: CDR1 SEHNR, CDR2 FQNEAQ (reference sequence).

The chain couples TRBV6-1 to TRBJ1-1, with D perhaps matching TRBD1 (5 bases). CDR1 and CDR2 (germline): MNHNS, SASEGT. The CDR3 has 14 amino acids. The V end lost 4 bases, the J end lost 2 bases, and 11 bases lay between the germline ends. This CDR3 is CASSVGGENTEAFF. The CDR3, as DNA: TGTGCCAGCAGTGTGGGGGGAGAAAACACTGAAGCTTTCTTT.

The chain employs TRBV5-1 and TRBJ1-2; 7 positions agree with TRBD1. Germline CDR1 is SGHRS and CDR2 is YFSETQ. The V segment lost 4 bases and the J segment 7 bases; nucleotides outside the gene matches: 7. This CDR3 is built from 13 residues. CDR3 bases: TGCGCCAGCAGCCCTGAGGGGGCGGGTGGCTACACCTTC. It translates to CASSPEGAGGYTF.

This chain links TRBV10-2 with TRBJ1-4; 10 nucleotides match TRBD1. This CDR3 spans 13 amino acids. V lost 8 bases, J lost 5 bases, and 2 bases stayed unmatched. From germline, CDR1 is WSHSY and CDR2 SAAADI. The CDR3 loop is CASSGQGNEKLFF. The CDR3 region has the DNA TGCGCCAGCTCGGGACAGGGGAATGAAAAACTGTTTTTT.

The genes are TRBV6-5 and TRBJ1-5, with 10 bases aligning to TRBD1. The CDR3 totals 15 residues. Germline CDR1 reads MNHEY; CDR2 reads SVGAGI. The trim removed 9 bases at V and 5 bases at J, leaving 10 bases unmatched. In DNA form, the CDR3 reads TGTGCCAGACAGGGGGGGACAGGGGTGGATCAGCCCCAGCATTTT. Amino acid sequence: CARQGGTGVDQPQHF.

This chain connects TRBV7-2 to TRBJ1-4; D unresolved. This CDR3 spans 13 amino acids. Germline lookup yields CDR1 SGHTA and CDR2 FQGNSA. The V end was cut by 9 bases, the J end by 8 bases, with 16 bases between. The CDR3 coding sequence is TGTGCCAGTTCGACTTTGGAAGGAGAAAAACTGTTTTTT. It specifies CASSTLEGEKLFF.

The rearrangement uses TRBV7-2 and TRBJ2-7, with 7 bases lining up with TRBD1. CDR3 length: 15 amino acids. The junction had 9 bases not matched to a gene; V was cut back by 4 bases and J by 3 bases. Germline V CDR1 and CDR2: SGHTA, FQGNSA. Written as DNA, the CDR3 is TGTGCCAGCAGCTACCGACAGGGAAGAAACTACGAGCAGTACTTC. As protein: CASSYRQGRNYEQYF.

The chain employs TRBV11-2 and TRBJ1-3; D unclear. The CDR3 extends over 16 amino acids. CDR1 is SGHAT, CDR2 FQNNGV, per germline. With 0 bases removed from V and 4 bases from J, the gap between germline ends came to 13 bases. The CDR3 DNA reads as TGTGCCAGCAGCTTAGATCGCAACAGACGCGGAAACACCATATATTTT. This codes for CASSLDRNRRGNTIYF.

This chain links TRBV7-9 with TRBJ2-6; weak D call: TRBD1 (5 bases). Germline CDR1 reads SEHNR; CDR2 reads FQNEAQ (reference sequence). CDR3 length: 15 residues. In nucleotides, the CDR3 is TGTGCTGGGGCAGGCACCTTGTCTGGGGCCAACGTCCTGACTTTC. Translated: CAGAGTLSGANVLTF.

The chain uses TRBV28 and TRBJ1-1; no definite D call. V lost 7 bases and J 6 bases, leaving 18 bases between the germline ends. CDR3 length: 14 amino acids. Germline V gene data show CDR1 as MDHEN and CDR2 as SYDVKM. CDR3 loop: CASNSGPLWAEAFF. The DNA for the CDR3 is TGTGCCAGCAATTCGGGCCCTCTTTGGGCTGAAGCTTTCTTT.